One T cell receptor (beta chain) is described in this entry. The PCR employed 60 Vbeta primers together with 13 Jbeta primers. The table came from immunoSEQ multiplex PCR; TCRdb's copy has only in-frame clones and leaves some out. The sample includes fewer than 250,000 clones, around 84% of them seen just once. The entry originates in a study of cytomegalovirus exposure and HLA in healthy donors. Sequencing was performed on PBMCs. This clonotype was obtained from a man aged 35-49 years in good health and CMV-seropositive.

CDR3 residues: CASSLAGGQGAREQYF. CDR3 coding DNA: TGTGCCAGCAGCTTGGCCGGGGGACAGGGGGCGCGGGAGCAGTACTTC. This chain connects TRBV5-4 to TRBJ2-7, with 12 bases that match TRBD1. The trim removed 0 bases at V and 7 bases at J, leaving 8 bases unmatched. The length of the CDR3 is 16 residues. Germline lookup yields CDR1 SGHNT and CDR2 YYREEE (reference sequence). The complete variable domain, with remaining parts taken from reference TRBV5-4 and TRBJ2-7, reads ETGVTQSPTHLIKTRGQQVTLRCSSQSGHNTVSWYQQALGQGPQFIFQYYREEENGRGNFPPRFSGLQFPNYSSELNVNALELDDSALYLCASSLAGGQGAREQYFGPGTRLTVT.